The 19 T cell receptor beta chains presented below share a single source sample, sequenced in a study of beta chain features in type 1 diabetes. The study reverse transcribed the entire isolated RNA, so it sequenced expressed TCRB transcripts. Libraries were prepared by immunoSEQ multiplex PCR; TCRdb keeps only in-frame clonotypes and omits some of them. This sample has about 740,000 clones, with around an eighth found just once. The study's findings and limits: TCRB CDR3 length was moderately but significantly reduced in all four CD4+ subsets of Type 1 diabetes patients.

These receptors' targets are unknown. Sequences were obtained from naive CD4+ T cells from blood. The receptors shown here come from a man aged 18 to 30 with type 1 diabetes.

The rearrangement links TRBV7-9 to TRBJ1-2; TRBD1 might be the D (5 bases). The germline V and J ends were trimmed by 5 bases and 2 bases, with 15 bases remaining between them. The length of the CDR3 is 15 residues. The germline V gene has CDR1 SEHNR and CDR2 FQNEAQ (reference sequence). CDR3 sequence: CASSAGRGANYGYTF. In DNA form, the CDR3 reads TGTGCCAGCAGCGCCGGAAGGGGCGCGAACTATGGCTACACCTTC.

This clone came up a few times. The chain couples TRBV25-1 to TRBJ1-4; maybe TRBD1 (5 bases). Germline V gene sequence: CDR1 MGHDK, CDR2 SYGVNS. V was trimmed by 2 bases and J by 3 bases, leaving 13 bases between them. The CDR3 spans 16 residues. Written as DNA, the CDR3 is TGTGCCAGCAGTGAAAGACGGGGGTCCCCTAATGAAAAACTGTTTTTT. Protein sequence: CASSERRGSPNEKLFF. Looking up the rest from reference TRBV25-1 and TRBJ1-4 gives the full variable domain: EADIYQTPRYLVIGTGKKITLECSQTMGHDKMYWYQQDPGMELHLIHYSYGVNSTEKGDLSSESTVSRIRTEHFPLTLESARPSHTSQYLCASSERRGSPNEKLFFGSGTQLSVL.

For the CDR3, the DNA is TGTGCCAGCAGCGTATCCACGGCCACTTTTGGGGTACACGATGAGCAGTTCTTC. It yields the protein CASSVSTATFGVHDEQFF. The chain recombines TRBV9 with TRBJ2-1; D not resolved. CDR1 is SGDLS, CDR2 YYNGEE, per germline. V was trimmed by 1 base and J by 8 bases, leaving 25 bases between them. This CDR3 spans 18 amino acids.

This clone was recorded a few times. This rearrangement joins TRBV29-1 to TRBJ1-3; TRBD1 is a possible D gene (6 bases). Deletions cut 0 bases from V and 2 bases from J, with 11 bases between. The CDR3 consists of 15 residues. From germline, CDR1 is SQVTM and CDR2 ANQGSEA. The CDR3 region has the DNA TGCAGCGTTGAAGATGAGGGGGTGCCTGGAAACACCATATATTTT. Amino acids: CSVEDEGVPGNTIYF.

This clone was seen only a few times. This chain joins TRBV7-9 and TRBJ2-3; weak D call: TRBD2 (6 bases). Germline CDR1 is SEHNR and CDR2 is FQNEAQ (reference sequence). V lost 7 bases and J 5 bases, leaving 19 bases between the germline ends. The CDR3 length is 15 residues. CDR3 residues: CASIEQPSGGDTQYF. The CDR3 region has the DNA TGTGCCAGCATAGAACAGCCATCCGGGGGAGATACGCAGTATTTT. The variable domain in full, completed from reference TRBV7-9 and TRBJ2-3, reads DTGVSQNPRHKITKRGQNVTFRCDPISEHNRLYWYRQTLGQGPEFLTYFQNEAQLEKSRLLSDRFSAERPKGSFSTLEIQRTEQGDSAMYLCASIEQPSGGDTQYFGPGTRLTVL.

The rearrangement links TRBV6-5 to TRBJ1-1; D may be TRBD1 (6 bases). Trimming removed 5 bases from V and 4 bases from J, with 14 bases in between. Germline V gene data show CDR1 as MNHEY and CDR2 as SVGAGI. The length of the CDR3 is 14 residues. CDR3: CASSAQGLGTEAFF. DNA of the CDR3: TGTGCCAGCAGTGCCCAGGGGTTGGGCACTGAAGCTTTCTTT.

This clone was counted a few times. This rearrangement joins TRBV5-1 to TRBJ1-6, with 7 bases that match TRBD1. The V and J ends lost 4 bases and 8 bases, in that order; junction bases with no gene match: 6. Germline values: CDR1 SGHRS, CDR2 YFSETQ. The CDR3 has 14 residues. CDR3 coding DNA: TGCGCCAGCAGCGCCGGGACAGCAGATTCACCCCTCCACTTT. Translation: CASSAGTADSPLHF.

This clone came up once. The chain couples TRBV29-1 to TRBJ1-5; the D gene is possibly TRBD1 (6 bases). V dropped 2 bases and J dropped 0 bases, with 20 bases sitting between them. The CDR3 contains 18 residues. From germline, CDR1 is SQVTM and CDR2 ANQGSEA. CDR3 bases: TGCAGCGTTGAATCGGGGGCAGGGGAGCGATATAGCAATCAGCCCCAGCATTTT. This gives the protein CSVESGAGERYSNQPQHF.

About this clone itself: Different DNA sequences within this sample yield the same CDR3. The chain employs TRBV4-1 and TRBJ1-5; the D is unclear. Between the trimmed V and J ends, which lost 2 bases and 5 bases, there was a span of 7 bases. The CDR3 length is 13 residues. Germline CDR1 reads MGHRA; CDR2 reads YSYEKL. CDR3 loop: CASSQRGDQPQHF. DNA for the CDR3: TGCGCCAGCAGCCAACGAGGAGATCAGCCCCAGCATTTT.

The J gene is TRBJ1-5, the V gene TRBV5-1; possibly TRBD1 for D (5 bases). V lost 4 bases to trimming and J lost 3 bases, with 11 bases between them. CDR1 is SGHRS and CDR2 is YFSETQ in the germline V gene. The CDR3 has 14 amino acids. CDR3 coding DNA: TGCGCCAGCAGCACCGGACAAGACAATCAGCCCCAGCATTTT. It codes for CASSTGQDNQPQHF. The full variable domain, completed using reference TRBV5-1 and TRBJ1-5, is KAGVTQTPRYLIKTRGQQVTLSCSPISGHRSVSWYQQTPGQGLQFLFEYFSETQRNKGNFPGRFSGRQFSNSRSEMNVSTLELGDSALYLCASSTGQDNQPQHFGDGTRLSIL.

Turning to this clone: Other nucleotide sequences in the sample specify the same CDR3. V and J are TRBV2 and TRBJ1-5; D is ambiguous. With 7 bases removed from V and 0 bases from J, the gap between germline ends came to 7 bases. The CDR3 totals 13 residues. CDR1 is SNHLY, CDR2 FYNNEI, per germline. CDR3 sequence reads: CASKGDSNQPQHF. The CDR3 DNA reads as TGTGCCAGCAAGGGCGATAGCAATCAGCCCCAGCATTTT.

The chain links TRBV4-2 to TRBJ2-5; 13 nucleotides line up with TRBD2. With V trimmed by 4 bases and J by 3 bases, 2 bases remained unmatched. CDR1 and CDR2 from the germline V gene are LGHNA and YNFKEQ. CDR3 size: 15 residues. The CDR3 reads CASSPGLAGEETQYF. As DNA, the CDR3 is TGTGCCAGCAGCCCAGGACTAGCGGGGGAAGAGACCCAGTACTTC.

This clone was found a few times. V gene TRBV28 combines with J gene TRBJ2-5; D might be TRBD1 or TRBD2, each matching 5 bases. Trimming removed 5 bases at V and 9 bases at J, with 19 bases between. This CDR3 comprises 14 residues. In germline, CDR1 is MDHEN, CDR2 SYDVKM. DNA of the CDR3: TGTGCCAGCAGTCCCGGGCGGCCCCGAGGGGCCCAGTACTTC. Translating it yields CASSPGRPRGAQYF. The full variable domain, with the rest looked up from reference TRBV28 and TRBJ2-5, is DVKVTQSSRYLVKRTGEKVFLECVQDMDHENMFWYRQDPGLGLRLIYFSYDVKMKEKGDIPEGYSVSREKKERFSLILESASTNQTSMYLCASSPGRPRGAQYFGPGTRLLVL.

CDR3 residues: CASSSPPQGANLGQYF. DNA of the CDR3: TGTGCCAGCAGTTCCCCGCCCCAGGGGGCGAATCTGGGGCAGTACTTC. The chain joins TRBV28 to TRBJ2-7; 8 nucleotides match TRBD1. This CDR3 comprises 16 residues. Germline-derived CDR1 and CDR2 are MDHEN and SYDVKM. The trim removed 4 bases at V and 9 bases at J, leaving 17 bases unmatched.

The chain uses TRBV28 and TRBJ1-1; D possibly corresponds to TRBD1 (6 bases). V dropped 3 bases and J dropped 6 bases, with 8 bases sitting between them. The germline gives CDR1 MDHEN, CDR2 SYDVKM. The CDR3 is 12 residues long. The CDR3 region has the DNA TGTGCCAGCAGTTTCAGGACAGCTGAAGCTTTCTTT. Translating it yields CASSFRTAEAFF. Together with reference TRBV28 and TRBJ1-1, the CDR3 gives the full variable domain: DVKVTQSSRYLVKRTGEKVFLECVQDMDHENMFWYRQDPGLGLRLIYFSYDVKMKEKGDIPEGYSVSREKKERFSLILESASTNQTSMYLCASSFRTAEAFFGQGTRLTVV.

This clone was detected only a few times. The chain recombines TRBV2 with TRBJ1-1; the D gene is possibly TRBD1 (6 bases). Trimming took 3 bases from V and 8 from J, leaving 16 bases between them. This CDR3 has 14 amino acids. Germline values: CDR1 SNHLY, CDR2 FYNNEI. CDR3 bases: TGTGCCAGCAGTGAGTACAGGGCAACTTTGGAAGCTTTCTTT. It translates to CASSEYRATLEAFF.

The gene calls are TRBV29-1 and TRBJ1-1; possibly TRBD1 for D (5 bases). Germline assignment: CDR1 SQVTM and CDR2 ANQGSEA. Trimming pared 4 bases from V and 1 base from J, leaving 10 bases between. CDR3 size: 13 residues. This CDR3 reads CSVVAGTNTEAFF. The CDR3 DNA reads as TGCAGCGTTGTGGCAGGGACGAACACTGAAGCTTTCTTT.

The V call is TRBV6-1, the J call TRBJ2-7, with a possible D match to TRBD2 (6 bases). Germline loops: CDR1 MNHNS, CDR2 SASEGT. This CDR3 is 13 amino acids long. Trimming stripped 4 bases from V and 5 bases from J, with 12 bases between. CDR3 sequence: CASSVSGVHEQYF. The CDR3 region has the DNA TGTGCCAGCAGTGTCTCGGGGGTCCACGAGCAGTACTTC.

The chain is built from TRBV19 and TRBJ1-6, with 7 bases that match TRBD1. In germline, CDR1 is LNHDA, CDR2 SQIVND (reference sequence). J was trimmed by 5 bases and V by 11 bases; bases with no gene match: 6. The CDR3 has 13 amino acids. The DNA of the CDR3 is TGTGCCGTAGGGGACAGAAATAATTCACCCCTCCACTTT. The encoded protein is CAVGDRNNSPLHF. The variable domain in full, completed from reference TRBV19 and TRBJ1-6, reads DGGITQSPKYLFRKEGQNVTLSCEQNLNHDAMYWYRQDPGQGLRLIYYSQIVNDFQKGDIAEGYSVSREKKESFPLTVTSAQKNPTAFYLCAVGDRNNSPLHFGNGTRLTVT.